The rows below give T cell receptor beta chains drawn from one sample of a study of identical twins. Via MiXCR, TCRdb re-called the 5' RACE reads, giving one row per CDR3 protein. The sample records 750,000 to 950,000 distinct CDR3 sequences, 9% to 15% being singletons. These same records also appear under a second study, on yellow fever vaccine responses in identical twins.

The material sequenced was PBMCs. The receptors were gathered from a young woman in good health. The CDR3 runs from the conserved cysteine through the conserved F or W. A D gene is named only where the DNA matches it firmly. Clone size is stated in some rows and not others, as once, few, many or a class when expanded.

>TRBV27|NA|TRBJ2-3|TRBD1
TGTGCCAGCAGTTGGGACAGCCCAGATACGCAGTATTTT
CASSWDSPDTQYF
>TRBV27|few|TRBJ2-1|NA
TGTGCCAGCAGTTCCTTTTCTTGGGGGCAGTTCTTC
CASSSFSWGQFF
>TRBV7-2|many|TRBJ2-1|TRBD2
TGTGCCACGGGAGGGTGGCTCAGGAATGAGCAGTTCTTC
CATGGWLRNEQFF
>TRBV9|few|TRBJ1-1|NA
TGTGCCAGCAGCGTGGATAAGAACACTGAAGCTTTCTTT
CASSVDKNTEAFF
>TRBV2|many|TRBJ1-1|NA
TGTGCCAGCAGTGACAGGCCGAACACTGAAGCTTTCTTT
CASSDRPNTEAFF
>TRBV2|few|TRBJ2-2|NA
TGTGCCAGCAAAGGGGGGCCCATCGACAGGGTAACCGGGGAGCTGTTTTTT
CASKGGPIDRVTGELFF
>TRBV2|few|TRBJ2-1|TRBD1
TGTGCCAGCAGTTTTCGGGACAGCGGCAATGAGCAGTTCTTC
CASSFRDSGNEQFF
>TRBV23-1|many|TRBJ2-2|NA
TGCGCCAGCAGTCAATCGGCAGGTTACATAGTCGGGGAGCTGTTTTTT
CASSQSAGYIVGELFF
>TRBV10-3|NA|TRBJ2-2|NA
TGTGCCATCAGTCAGACTGCGGGGGAGCTGTTTTTT
CAISQTAGELFF
>TRBV12-3/TRBV12-4|NA|TRBJ2-6|TRBD1
TGTGCCAGCAGTCTCCGGGACAGGGGGCGCCCTGGGGCCAACGTCCTGACTTTC
CASSLRDRGRPGANVLTF
>TRBV15|once|TRBJ2-3|NA
TGTGCCACCAGCAGAGAAGGACTGACAACTAGCACAGATACGCAGTATTTT
CATSREGLTTSTDTQYF
>TRBV18|NA|TRBJ2-1|TRBD2
TGTGCCAGCTCACTGTACCCTAGCGGGAGTTGGTTCTTC
CASSLYPSGSWFF
>TRBV6-5|NA|TRBJ1-5|TRBD1
TGTGCCAGCAGTGCCCAGGGACAGGGGAGACAGCCCCAGCATTTT
CASSAQGQGRQPQHF
>TRBV2|few|TRBJ1-6|TRBD1
TGTGCCAGCAGTGAACAAACGCTCAATAGACAGGGCTCACCCCTCCACTTT
CASSEQTLNRQGSPLHF
>TRBV7-9|few|TRBJ2-2|NA
TGTGCCAGCAGCCGGAATTTGAACACCGGGGAGCTGTTTTTT
CASSRNLNTGELFF
>TRBV5-1|few|TRBJ2-7|TRBD2
TGCGCCAGCAGCTTGGGACTAGCGGGAGTTAAGAACGAGCAGTACTTC
CASSLGLAGVKNEQYF
>TRBV3-1|few|TRBJ2-3|NA
TGTGCCAGCAGCCAACTCTCCGCAGATACGCAGTATTTT
CASSQLSADTQYF
>TRBV4-1|NA|TRBJ1-2|NA
TGCGCCAGCAGCCAGAGAGGGGGGCCGGGCTACACCTTC
CASSQRGGPGYTF
>TRBV7-9|few|TRBJ2-7|TRBD2
TGTGCCAGCAGCAATCTAGCGGGACCTTGGCGTTTC
CASSNLAGPWRF
>TRBV6-2/TRBV6-3|few|TRBJ2-1|TRBD2
TGTGCCAGCAGTTACTCAGTGACTAGCGGTACCAATGAGCAGTTCTTC
CASSYSVTSGTNEQFF
>TRBV14|NA|TRBJ2-3|NA
TGTGCCAGCAGCCAAGTCGGTGGGGTTTCTAGCACAGATACGCAGTATTTT
CASSQVGGVSSTDTQYF
>TRBV5-1|few|TRBJ2-5|NA
TGCGCCAGCAGCTTTGGCGGGGACAACCGGGGGGAGACCCAGTACTTC
CASSFGGDNRGETQYF
>TRBV5-1|NA|TRBJ2-7|TRBD1
TGCGCCAGCAGCCTGGAGGGACAGGGGAACGACGAGCAGTACTTC
CASSLEGQGNDEQYF
>TRBV10-3|many|TRBJ2-4|NA
TGTGCCATCAGTTCCGACAGTTTAGCCAAAAACATTCAGTACTTC
CAISSDSLAKNIQYF
>TRBV11-2|few|TRBJ2-5|NA
TGTGCCAGCAGCTCGTTAAGGGGTCGGGTGGTGGAGACCCAGTACTTC
CASSSLRGRVVETQYF
>TRBV10-3|NA|TRBJ2-2|TRBD2
TGTGCCATCACCCCGGGACTAGCGGGAGGCCGGGGCACCGGGGAGCTGTTTTTT
CAITPGLAGGRGTGELFF
>TRBV7-9|NA|TRBJ2-4|NA
TGTGCCAGCAGCTTAGCTTCAGCCAAAAACATTCAGTACTTC
CASSLASAKNIQYF
>TRBV6-1|few|TRBJ1-5|TRBD1
TGTGCCAGCAGGTCCGACAGGGGGCCCAATCAGCCCCAGCATTTT
CASRSDRGPNQPQHF
>TRBV20-1|few|TRBJ2-3|NA
TGCAGTGCTAGCTATCCCTCTGATACGCAGTATTTT
CSASYPSDTQYF
>TRBV27|many|TRBJ2-7|NA
TGTGCCAGCAGAGGCGGATACAACTCCTACGAGCAGTACTTC
CASRGGYNSYEQYF
>TRBV20-1|few|TRBJ1-1|NA
TGCAGTGCTAGAGATCCCACACCAGAAGCTTTCTTT
CSARDPTPEAFF
>TRBV27|few|TRBJ2-3|TRBD2
TGTGCCACCCAAGGACTAGCGGGAGGGCCGGCAGATACGCAGTATTTT
CATQGLAGGPADTQYF
>TRBV5-1|many|TRBJ2-4|NA
TGCGCCAGCAGTCGAGGAGGACCCCAGGACATTCAGTACTTC
CASSRGGPQDIQYF
>TRBV29-1|many|TRBJ2-7|TRBD2
TGCAGCGTTGAAGCCAGACTAGCGGGAAGCGACGAGCAGTACTTC
CSVEARLAGSDEQYF
>TRBV27|few|TRBJ2-5|TRBD1
TGTGCCAGCAGTTTAACAGGGGGTAACCAAGAGACCCAGTACTTC
CASSLTGGNQETQYF
>TRBV25-1|NA|TRBJ1-5|NA
TGTGCCAGCACCTTGGGAAGGGCAAGGCAGCCCCAGCATTTT
CASTLGRARQPQHF
>TRBV7-2|NA|TRBJ2-1|TRBD2
TGTGCCAGCAGCTTAGTGCTAGCGGGGGGGTCGCTTGAGCAGTTCTTC
CASSLVLAGGSLEQFF
>TRBV10-3|few|TRBJ2-1|TRBD1
TGTGCCATCAGCACCACTTACGGGACAGGGGGCAATGAGCAGTTCTTC
CAISTTYGTGGNEQFF
>TRBV20-1|many|TRBJ2-1|TRBD2
TGCAGTGCACAGACTAGCGACTCCTACAATGAGCAGTTCTTC
CSAQTSDSYNEQFF
>TRBV20-1|NA|TRBJ2-5|NA
TGCAGTGCTAGAGGATCGGGAGAGGAGACCCAGTACTTC
CSARGSGEETQYF